These 19 T cell receptor beta chains came from one sample sequenced in a study of CD8+ T cells in alopecia areata. cDNA reverse transcribed from extracted RNA served as the sequencing template. The protocol was immunoSEQ multiplex PCR, while the TCRdb copy is restricted to in-frame clones and leaves out a portion. The sample lists 100,000 to 150,000 clones, around 48% occurring once. Source material: NKG2D-low CD8+ T cells sorted from blood. All receptors derive from a human donor with alopecia areata.

This clone was counted only a few times. Other DNA sequences in the sample encode the same CDR3. The chain has TRBV27 and TRBJ2-7; D ambiguous. The CDR3 runs to 11 residues. Germline values: CDR1 MNHEY, CDR2 SMNVEV (reference sequence). V lost 6 bases, J lost 3 bases, and 6 bases lay in between. DNA for the CDR3: TGTGCCAGCAGGACGGGCTACGAGCAGTACTTC. Its protein product is CASRTGYEQYF.

The chain carries TRBV14 and TRBJ2-7; 12 bases agree with TRBD2. CDR1 and CDR2 (germline): SGHDN, FVKESK. V gave up 2 bases and J gave up 2 bases; unmatched junction bases: 7. CDR3 length equals 17 residues. The CDR3 DNA sequence: TGTGCCAGCAGCCAAACGACTAGCGGGGGTCCTACCTACGAGCAGTACTTC. Its translation is CASSQTTSGGPTYEQYF. Using reference TRBV14 and TRBJ2-7 for the parts outside the CDR3, the full variable domain is EAGVTQFPSHSVIEKGQTVTLRCDPISGHDNLYWYRRVMGKEIKFLLHFVKESKQDESGMPNNRFLAERTGGTYSTLKVQPAELEDSGVYFCASSQTTSGGPTYEQYFGPGTRLTVT.

This clone showed up just a few times. The gene calls are TRBV29-1 and TRBJ2-6; 7 nucleotides align to TRBD1. CDR1 SQVTM and CDR2 ANQGSEA come from the germline V gene. The J segment lost 0 bases and the V segment lost 4 bases, leaving 3 bases of the junction unmatched. The CDR3 loop spans 15 amino acids. The CDR3 bases are TGCAGCGTTGGACAGGGAAGCTCTGGGGCCAACGTCCTGACTTTC. It yields the protein CSVGQGSSGANVLTF.

This clone showed up just a few times. The same CDR3 arises from other DNA sequences in this sample as well. The J gene is TRBJ1-1, the V gene TRBV29-1; unclear D gene. The CDR3 sequence is 11 residues long. Trimming left V 6 bases short and J 0 bases short, with 5 bases between. Germline CDR1 reads SQVTM; CDR2 reads ANQGSEA. The CDR3 loop is CSVEVNTEAFF. The CDR3 DNA follows: TGCAGCGTAGAGGTGAACACTGAAGCTTTCTTT.

This clone was observed a few times. The rearrangement joins TRBV29-1 to TRBJ1-4; D is unresolved. Germline CDR1 is SQVTM and CDR2 is ANQGSEA. The CDR3 contains 13 residues. V was pared by 4 bases and J by 8 bases, with 14 bases between. CDR3 coding DNA: TGCAGCGTTGTGCTTACGCTGGAGGAAAAACTGTTTTTT. Its protein product is CSVVLTLEEKLFF.

The chain couples TRBV7-2 to TRBJ2-5; perhaps TRBD2 as D (5 bases). Trimming stripped 1 base from V and 7 bases from J, with 13 bases between. CDR3 length: 14 amino acids. Germline CDR1 and CDR2: SGHTA and FQGNSA. The CDR3 DNA follows: TGTGCCAGCAGCTTAGTAGGTCAGGCGGGGACCCAGTACTTC. This sequence encodes CASSLVGQAGTQYF.

This clone was seen a handful of times. CDR3 in DNA: TGCAGCGTTGATGGGGACAATGAGCAGTTCTTC. Translated, it gives CSVDGDNEQFF. V is TRBV29-1 and J is TRBJ2-1; no firm D call. The CDR3 covers 11 residues. Germline lookup yields CDR1 SQVTM and CDR2 ANQGSEA. V was clipped by 3 bases and J by 5 bases, with 5 bases between them.

In its sample, this clone was seen a few times. This chain links TRBV19 with TRBJ1-2; D gene ambiguous. This CDR3 is 13 amino acids long. V was pared by 3 bases and J by 3 bases, with 8 bases between. Germline CDR1 reads LNHDA; CDR2 reads SQIVND (reference sequence). CDR3 sequence: CASSIGLHYGYTF. The CDR3 nucleotides read TGTGCCAGTAGTATTGGCCTGCACTATGGCTACACCTTC.

The J gene is TRBJ1-1, the V gene TRBV9; D ambiguous. V was pared by 1 base and J by 1 base, with 8 bases between. CDR1 and CDR2 from the germline V gene are SGDLS and YYNGEE. CDR3 size: 14 residues. Here the CDR3 DNA reads TGTGCCAGCAGCGTATGGTCTGAGAACACTGAAGCTTTCTTT. It yields the protein CASSVWSENTEAFF.

V gene TRBV29-1 combines with J gene TRBJ2-7; no clear D. There are 12 residues in the CDR3. The germline gives CDR1 SQVTM, CDR2 ANQGSEA. Trimming pared 3 bases from V and 3 bases from J, leaving 9 bases between. In DNA, the CDR3 is TGCAGCGTTGACCCAGGCGGCTACGAGCAGTACTTC. Translated, it gives CSVDPGGYEQYF.

The CDR3 sequence: CASPGQGKSPLHF. The DNA for the CDR3 is TGCGCCAGCCCGGGACAGGGGAAATCACCCCTCCACTTT. This chain uses TRBV23-1 with TRBJ1-6; 10 bases are shared with TRBD1. TRBV23-1 is flagged as an ORF with uncertain function. J was trimmed by 10 bases and V by 8 bases; bases with no gene match: 5. CDR3 size: 13 residues.

This clone has only a few counts. V usage is TRBV29-1 and J usage is TRBJ2-5; 8 bases map to TRBD1. The CDR3 extends over 14 amino acids. Trimming at V came to 3 bases and at J to 4 bases, leaving 7 bases not matched to a gene. Germline loops: CDR1 SQVTM, CDR2 ANQGSEA. The DNA of the CDR3 is TGCAGCGTTGATATGCAGGGGGCGGGAGAGACCCAGTACTTC. This translates into CSVDMQGAGETQYF.

This chain uses TRBV27 with TRBJ2-7, with a possible D match to TRBD2 (6 bases). The V gene lost 4 bases and the J gene lost 4 bases, with 11 bases spanning the gap. This CDR3 is built from 13 residues. The V gene's germline CDR1 is MNHEY and CDR2 SMNVEV (reference sequence). The CDR3 DNA follows: TGTGCCAGCAGTTCCCGGGGGAGTTACGAGCAGTACTTC. This translates into CASSSRGSYEQYF.

This clone has only a few counts. The chain couples TRBV29-1 to TRBJ1-2, with 7 bases that match TRBD1. This CDR3 contains 13 residues. V lost 3 bases to trimming and J lost 4 bases; unmatched junction nucleotides: 5. Germline assignment: CDR1 SQVTM and CDR2 ANQGSEA. The CDR3 DNA follows: TGCAGCGTTGATCAGGGGGGCATCTATGGCTACACCTTC. Translating gives CSVDQGGIYGYTF. Full variable domain (missing parts from reference TRBV29-1 and TRBJ1-2): SAVISQKPSRDICQRGTSLTIQCQVDSQVTMMFWYRQQPGQSLTLIATANQGSEATYESGFVIDKFPISRPNLTFSTLTVSNMSPEDSSIYLCSVDQGGIYGYTFGSGTRLTVV.

This clone appeared a few times. This chain connects TRBV7-9 to TRBJ1-2; no clear D. The CDR3 loop spans 13 amino acids. V was clipped by 5 bases and J by 8 bases, with 15 bases between them. Per the germline V gene, CDR1 is SEHNR and CDR2 is FQNEAQ (reference sequence). The CDR3 spells CASSPSGSSGYTF. The CDR3 nucleotides read TGTGCCAGCAGCCCATCAGGATCTAGCGGCTACACCTTC.

The genes are TRBV25-1 and TRBJ2-6; D unclear. This CDR3 contains 13 residues. V was trimmed by 9 bases and J by 0 bases, leaving 6 bases between them. CDR1 is MGHDK, CDR2 SYGVNS, per germline. CDR3 bases: TGTGCCAGTAGAGCCTCTGGGGCCAACGTCCTGACTTTC. This gives the protein CASRASGANVLTF.

V and J are TRBV5-6 and TRBJ2-1; D ambiguous. Germline V gene lookup returns CDR1 SGHDT and CDR2 YYEEEE. V lost 0 bases and J 10 bases, leaving 5 bases between the germline ends. This CDR3 spans 11 amino acids. The CDR3 region is CASSLGGEQFF. For the CDR3, the DNA is TGTGCCAGCAGCTTGGGAGGAGAGCAGTTCTTC.

V and J are TRBV9 and TRBJ1-4; TRBD1 agrees at 9 bases. Per germline, CDR1 SGDLS and CDR2 YYNGEE. Trimming removed 0 bases from V and 6 bases from J; junction bases left unmatched: 3. The CDR3 consists of 15 residues. CDR3 sequence: CASSVGGQGHEKLFF. The CDR3 DNA is TGTGCCAGCAGCGTAGGGGGACAGGGTCATGAAAAACTGTTTTTT.

The chain is built from TRBV27 and TRBJ1-1, with D perhaps matching TRBD1 (6 bases). Trimming took 6 bases from V and 6 from J, leaving 14 bases between them. CDR1 is MNHEY and CDR2 is SMNVEV in the germline V gene (reference sequence). The CDR3 is made up of 13 amino acids. This CDR3 is CASSRTGFAEAFF. Written as DNA, the CDR3 is TGTGCCAGCAGCCGTACAGGGTTCGCTGAAGCTTTCTTT.